The 7 T cell receptor beta chains below come from one sample, sequenced in a study of T-cell reconstitution after alpha-beta-depleted transplantation in children. Unique molecular identifiers tagged the TCRbeta library. MiXCR, run by TCRdb on the PCR reads, gives a single entry per CDR3 protein. The sample carries about 460,000 distinct CDR3 sequences, about an eighth recorded once. The sequences come from PBMCs, mostly from graft donor cells, collected 180 days after TCRalphabeta/CD19-depleted stem cell transplant. The receptors originated from a female patient aged 2-15 years who had a stem cell transplant for aplastic anemia, so the T cells may come from the graft donor.

This clonotype came up a few times. V and J are TRBV14 and TRBJ2-3, with 12 bases that match TRBD2. Trimming at V came to 4 bases and at J to 5 bases, leaving 7 bases not matched to a gene. CDR1 is SGHDN, CDR2 FVKESK, per germline. The length of the CDR3 is 16 residues. The CDR3 here is CASSLGLAGRRDTQYF. As DNA, the CDR3 is TGTGCCAGCAGCCTAGGACTAGCGGGGAGGAGAGATACGCAGTATTTT.

The rearrangement links TRBV24-1 to TRBJ2-6; unclear D gene. The V gene lost 3 bases and the J gene lost 0 bases, with 8 bases spanning the gap. This CDR3 region has 16 residues. The V gene's germline CDR1 is KGHDR and CDR2 SFDVKD. The CDR3 bases are TGTGCCACCAGTGATCCGGGTCGCTCTGGGGCCAACGTCCTGACTTTC. Its translation is CATSDPGRSGANVLTF.

J is TRBJ1-5 and V is TRBV20-1; TRBD1 matches 8 bases. V shed 3 bases, J shed 6 bases, and the junction held 7 bases outside the gene matches. CDR1 and CDR2 from the germline V gene are DFQATT and SNEGSKA (reference sequence). The CDR3 runs 14 residues. CDR3 in amino acids: CSARDRVMGQPQHF. The DNA for the CDR3 is TGCAGTGCTAGGGACAGGGTAATGGGTCAGCCCCAGCATTTT.

This clonotype was recorded a few times. The V and J genes are TRBV28 and TRBJ2-7; perhaps TRBD2 as D (6 bases). The germline V and J ends were trimmed by 6 bases and 4 bases, with 16 bases remaining between them. The CDR3 runs 14 residues. In germline, CDR1 is MDHEN, CDR2 SYDVKM. CDR3 bases: TGTGCCAGCAGGGACCGCGGGGTCTCTTACGAGCAGTACTTC. Protein sequence: CASRDRGVSYEQYF. The full variable domain, with the rest looked up from reference TRBV28 and TRBJ2-7, is DVKVTQSSRYLVKRTGEKVFLECVQDMDHENMFWYRQDPGLGLRLIYFSYDVKMKEKGDIPEGYSVSREKKERFSLILESASTNQTSMYLCASRDRGVSYEQYFGPGTRLTVT.

This rearrangement joins TRBV20-1 to TRBJ1-5; TRBD1 might be the D (5 bases). CDR1 is DFQATT and CDR2 is SNEGSKA in the germline V gene (reference sequence). The CDR3 runs 17 residues. V was trimmed by 2 bases and J by 0 bases, leaving 17 bases between them. Written as DNA, the CDR3 is TGCAGTGCTAGAAGGCAGGGCCTAAGGGATAGCAATCAGCCCCAGCATTTT. Protein sequence: CSARRQGLRDSNQPQHF.

The chain uses TRBV7-9 and TRBJ2-7; D might be TRBD1 (6 bases). With 5 bases removed from V and 0 bases from J, the gap between germline ends came to 14 bases. Looked up from germline, CDR1 is SEHNR and CDR2 is FQNEAQ (reference sequence). The CDR3 spans 15 residues. The CDR3 sequence: CASSDRRVDSYEQYF. DNA for the CDR3: TGTGCCAGCAGCGACAGGCGAGTGGACTCCTACGAGCAGTACTTC.

The rearrangement uses TRBV12-3 or TRBV12-4 and TRBJ2-2; tentative D call: TRBD1 (5 bases). The CDR3 runs 16 residues. V was cut by 6 bases and J by 0 bases, with 14 bases left in between. CDR3 nucleotide sequence: TGTGCCAGCAGCCCTCTAACAGGACCGAACACCGGGGAGCTGTTTTTT. This sequence encodes CASSPLTGPNTGELFF.